This T cell receptor beta chain comes out of a study of T cell repertoires in cytomegalovirus infection. Turning to the study itself: Recently identified HLA-C-restricted CMV epitopes were used, and well-studied HLA-B-restricted CMV epitopes were used as well. Indications came from public TCR beta signatures; they pointed to CMV infection and to a matching HLA type.

This clonotype has more than one count but fewer than ten. Its antigen is not identified. General study findings and limits: Individuals carrying CMV plus the relevant HLA were identified by cumulative frequency of public TCR beta families. In two of eight donors, the top clonotype was HLA-C-restricted CMV-specific.

Each CDR3 protein gets one entry after TCRdb re-called the reads with MiXCR. The table includes 26,000 or so distinct CDR3 sequences, about 20% detected once. The TCR sequence derives from a human donor in good health (CMV status not recorded). Some clones in this sample may be carry-over from other donors' samples. The sequenced sample was CD8+ T cells from cultured PBMCs, obtained from culture after CMV antigen stimulation.

The DNA of the CDR3 is TGTGCCAGCAGTATGGGACTAGCGGGAGAAATTGAGCAGTTCTTC. Translated: CASSMGLAGEIEQFF. This chain links TRBV27 with TRBJ2-1; TRBD2 agrees at 14 bases. Germline CDR1 reads MNHEY; CDR2 reads SMNVEV (reference sequence). Trimming at V came to 5 bases and at J to 9 bases, leaving 6 bases not matched to a gene. This CDR3 has 15 amino acids.